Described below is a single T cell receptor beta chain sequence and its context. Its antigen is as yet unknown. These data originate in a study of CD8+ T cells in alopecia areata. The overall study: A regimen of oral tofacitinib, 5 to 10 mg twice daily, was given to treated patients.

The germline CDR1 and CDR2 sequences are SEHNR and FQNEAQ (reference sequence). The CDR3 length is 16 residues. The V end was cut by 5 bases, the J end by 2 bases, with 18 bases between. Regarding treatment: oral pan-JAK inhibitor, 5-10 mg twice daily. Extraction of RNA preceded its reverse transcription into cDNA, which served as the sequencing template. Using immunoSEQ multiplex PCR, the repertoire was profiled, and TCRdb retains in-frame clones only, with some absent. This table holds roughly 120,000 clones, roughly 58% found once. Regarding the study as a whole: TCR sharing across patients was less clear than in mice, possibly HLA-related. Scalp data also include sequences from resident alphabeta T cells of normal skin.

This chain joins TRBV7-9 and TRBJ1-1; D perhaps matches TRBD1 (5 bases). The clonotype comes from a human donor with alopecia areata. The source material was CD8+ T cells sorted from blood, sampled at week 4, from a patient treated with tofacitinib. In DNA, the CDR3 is TGTGCCAGCAGCCCAGTTTTCGGGGGTCCAAACACTGAAGCTTTCTTT. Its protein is CASSPVFGGPNTEAFF.